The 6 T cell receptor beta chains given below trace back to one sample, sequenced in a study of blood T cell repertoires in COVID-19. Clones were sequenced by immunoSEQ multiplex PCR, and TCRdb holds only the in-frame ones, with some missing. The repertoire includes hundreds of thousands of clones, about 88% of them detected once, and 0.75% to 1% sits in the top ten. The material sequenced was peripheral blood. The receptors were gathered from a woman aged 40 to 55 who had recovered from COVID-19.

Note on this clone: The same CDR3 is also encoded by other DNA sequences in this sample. Here the CDR3 reads CASSPGQYEQYF. The CDR3 coding sequence is TGTGCCAGCAGCCCGGGACAGTACGAGCAGTACTTC. The chain employs TRBV6-2 or TRBV6-3 and TRBJ2-7, with 7 bases lining up with TRBD1. The V gene end was trimmed by 6 bases and the J gene end by 4 bases; junction bases not matched to a gene: 3. CDR3 length: 12 amino acids. CDR1 is MNHEY, CDR2 SVGEGT, per germline.

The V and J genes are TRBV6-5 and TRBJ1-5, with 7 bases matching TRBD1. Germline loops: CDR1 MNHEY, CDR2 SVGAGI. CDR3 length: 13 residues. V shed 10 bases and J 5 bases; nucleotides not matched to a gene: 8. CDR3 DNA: TGTGCCACCTCCACAGGGGCCCATCAGCCCCAGCATTTT. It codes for CATSTGAHQPQHF.

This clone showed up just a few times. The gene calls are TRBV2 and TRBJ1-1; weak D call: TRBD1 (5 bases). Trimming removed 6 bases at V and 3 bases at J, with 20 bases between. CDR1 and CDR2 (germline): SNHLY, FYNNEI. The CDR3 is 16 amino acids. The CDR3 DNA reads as TGTGCCAGCAGAAGGGCCTTCGTAGGAGGGGACACTGAAGCTTTCTTT. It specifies CASRRAFVGGDTEAFF.

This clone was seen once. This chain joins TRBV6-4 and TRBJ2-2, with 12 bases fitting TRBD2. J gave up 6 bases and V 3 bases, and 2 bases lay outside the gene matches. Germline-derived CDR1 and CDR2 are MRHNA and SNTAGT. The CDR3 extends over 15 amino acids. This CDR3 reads CASSELAGGAGELFF. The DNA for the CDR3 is TGTGCCAGCAGTGAACTAGCGGGAGGTGCCGGGGAGCTGTTTTTT.

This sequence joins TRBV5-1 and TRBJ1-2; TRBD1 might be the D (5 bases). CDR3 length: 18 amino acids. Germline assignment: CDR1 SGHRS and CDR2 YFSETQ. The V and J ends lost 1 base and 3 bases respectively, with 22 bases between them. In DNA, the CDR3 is TGCGCCAGCAGCTTGCTGGGCCTATCAGGGATTGGTGACTATGGCTACACCTTC. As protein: CASSLLGLSGIGDYGYTF.

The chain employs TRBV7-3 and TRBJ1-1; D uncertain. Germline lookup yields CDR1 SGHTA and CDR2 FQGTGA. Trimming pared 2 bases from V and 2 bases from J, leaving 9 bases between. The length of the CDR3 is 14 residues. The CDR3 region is CASSLDTLNTEAFF. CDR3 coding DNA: TGTGCCAGCAGCTTAGACACATTAAACACTGAAGCTTTCTTT.